This entry lists 8 T cell receptor beta chains sequenced from one sample in a study of blood T cells in healthy people across ages (dated by TCRdb to the mid-2010s). The library relied on 5' RACE. A second PCR of roughly 7 to 11 cycles was performed with a sample-barcoded 5' primer and a J-beta primer mix. Starting from the raw public reads, TCRdb applied fastp trimming at Q25, assembled clones with MiXCR and retained in-frame beta chains. All rows with the same CDR3 protein become a single entry with the most common DNA and genes. The sample data list around 2 million distinct CDR3 sequences, and about 39% of these were observed just once. 20% to 25% of the sample goes to the ten largest clones. The sample comprised blood. All receptors derive from a human donor in good health.

This clonotype was seen more than once but under ten times. The V call is TRBV11-1, the J call TRBJ1-2; D remains unclear. The length of the CDR3 is 15 residues. CDR1 is SGHAT, CDR2 FQDESV, per germline (reference sequence). Trimming stripped 5 bases from V and 3 bases from J, with 16 bases between. The chain's CDR3 is CASSPGAGIDYGYTF. The DNA of the CDR3 is TGTGCCAGCAGCCCCGGCGCGGGCATCGACTATGGCTACACCTTC.

This clonotype was seen many times. The rearrangement joins TRBV6-5 to TRBJ1-2; D remains ambiguous. The V end was cut by 7 bases, the J end by 10 bases, with 22 bases between. This CDR3 spans 14 amino acids. Germline CDR1 MNHEY, CDR2 SVGAGI. The chain's CDR3 is CASTPMAAYGSYTF. The CDR3 nucleotides are TGTGCCAGCACCCCCATGGCGGCTTATGGGTCCTACACCTTC.

The rearrangement joins TRBV19 to TRBJ1-2, with TRBD1 as a possible D gene (5 bases). The CDR3 is made up of 15 amino acids. Trimming shortened V by 2 bases and J by 5 bases, and 15 bases separated the two germline ends. The germline V gene encodes CDR1 LNHDA and CDR2 SQIVND (reference sequence). The CDR3 DNA follows: TGTGCCAGTAGTATACAGGGAGACGCGACGTATGGCTACACCTTC. Translation: CASSIQGDATYGYTF.

A few counts support this clonotype. The CDR3 coding sequence is TGCAGTGCTAGTCCCCGCCGCGGGGGGTCCTACGAGCAGTACTTC. Its protein is CSASPRRGGSYEQYF. This sequence joins TRBV20-1 and TRBJ2-7, with 8 bases identical to TRBD2. Germline V gives CDR1 DFQATT, CDR2 SNEGSKA (reference sequence). J was trimmed by 1 base and V by 3 bases; bases with no gene match: 8. The CDR3 contains 15 residues.

The chain combines TRBV3-1 with TRBJ1-6, with TRBD1 matching 9 bases. The CDR3 sequence is 15 residues long. V lost 8 bases and J lost 8; bases outside the gene matches: 10. In germline, CDR1 is LGHDT, CDR2 YNNKEL (reference sequence). The CDR3 nucleotides are TGTGCCAGCTCGACGGGACAGGGAATTCATTCACCCCTCCACTTT. Its protein is CASSTGQGIHSPLHF. The whole variable domain, remainder taken from reference TRBV3-1 and TRBJ1-6, is DTAVSQTPKYLVTQMGNDKSIKCEQNLGHDTMYWYKQDSKKFLKIMFSYNNKELIINETVPNRFSPKSPDKAHLNLHINSLELGDSAVYFCASSTGQGIHSPLHFGNGTRLTVT.

The chain employs TRBV10-3 and TRBJ2-5; TRBD1 aligns across 8 bases. The DNA matches TRBJ2-7 better at its end, which makes the J call doubtful. Germline-derived CDR1 and CDR2 are ENHRY and SYGVKD. The CDR3 has 15 residues. The DNA for the CDR3 is TGTGCCATCAGTGGTTATGAGACAGGGGACTACGAGCAGTACTTC. Translated, it gives CAISGYETGDYEQYF.

This clonotype was seen a few times. This rearrangement joins TRBV6-5 to TRBJ2-3; no reliable D call. This CDR3 has 13 residues. Germline V CDR1 and CDR2: MNHEY, SVGAGI. Trimming stripped 7 bases from V and 1 base from J, with 9 bases between. In nucleotides, the CDR3 is TGTGCCAGCACCGATACCGGCACAGATACGCAGTATTTT. Its protein product is CASTDTGTDTQYF.

This clonotype was detected only once. The chain is built from TRBV4-1 and TRBJ2-2, with D possibly TRBD1 on 7 matching bases. Trimming cost V 3 bases and J 1 base, with 15 bases left between them. The V gene's germline CDR1 is MGHRA and CDR2 YSYEKL. The CDR3 has 17 amino acids. This CDR3 is CASSQRRQGGNTGELFF. In DNA form, the CDR3 reads TGCGCCAGCAGCCAGAGGAGACAGGGAGGGAACACCGGGGAGCTGTTTTTT.